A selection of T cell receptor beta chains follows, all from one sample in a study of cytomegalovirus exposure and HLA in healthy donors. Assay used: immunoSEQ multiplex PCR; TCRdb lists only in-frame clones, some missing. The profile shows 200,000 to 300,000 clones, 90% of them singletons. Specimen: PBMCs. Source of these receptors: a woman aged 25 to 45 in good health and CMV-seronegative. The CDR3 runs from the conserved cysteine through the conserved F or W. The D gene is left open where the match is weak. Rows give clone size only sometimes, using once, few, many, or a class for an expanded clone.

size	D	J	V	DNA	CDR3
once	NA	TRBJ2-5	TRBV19	TGTGCCAGTAGTGCATATCCAGGGGAGACCCAGTACTTC	CASSAYPGETQYF
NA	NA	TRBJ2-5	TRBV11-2	TGTGCCAGCAGCTACGCTAGCTCGGGGTTTTTGGAGACCCAGTACTTC	CASSYASSGFLETQYF
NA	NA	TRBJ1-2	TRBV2	TGTGCCAGCCAACATTCGACGGCTTCTAACTATGGCTACACCTTC	CASQHSTASNYGYTF
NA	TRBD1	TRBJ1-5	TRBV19	TGTGCCAGTAGTACAACGACAGGGCACAATCAGCCCCAGCATTTT	CASSTTTGHNQPQHF
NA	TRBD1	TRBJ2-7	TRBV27	TGTGCCAGCGCAAAAAGACAGGGTTTGGCTTCCTACGAGCAGTACTTC	CASAKRQGLASYEQYF
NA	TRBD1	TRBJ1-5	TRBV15	TGTGCCACCAGCCAGGACAGGCAGGGCAATCAGCCCCAGCATTTT	CATSQDRQGNQPQHF
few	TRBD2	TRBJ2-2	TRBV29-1	TGCAGCGTCGGCTCTAGCGGGGGAAACACCGGGGAGCTGTTTTTT	CSVGSSGGNTGELFF
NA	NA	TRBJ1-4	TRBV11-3	TGTGCCAGCAGCTTAGAAAACAAACTGTTTTTT	CASSLENKLFF
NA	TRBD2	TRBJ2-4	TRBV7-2	TGTGCCAGCAGCCACCGACTAGCGCCTACTTCAAACATTCAGTACTTC	CASSHRLAPTSNIQYF
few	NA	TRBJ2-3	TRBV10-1	TGCGCCAGCAAAAGGGGTGGTACAGATACGCAGTATTTT	CASKRGGTDTQYF
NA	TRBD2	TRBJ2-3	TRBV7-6	TGTGCCAGCAGCGAGGGACTAGCGGGAGAAGGCACAGATACGCAGTATTTT	CASSEGLAGEGTDTQYF
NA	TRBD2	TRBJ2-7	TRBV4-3	TGCGCCAGCAGCCAAGTGTCCGGGGGAGGGCTTTACGAGCAGTACTTC	CASSQVSGGGLYEQYF
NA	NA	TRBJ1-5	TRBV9	TGTGCCAGCAGCGATCGGCGAGACGGGCAGCCCCAGCATTTT	CASSDRRDGQPQHF
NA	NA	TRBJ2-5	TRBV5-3	TGTGCCAGAAGCTCTCTATTACAGGGAAGGCAAGAGACCCAGTACTTC	CARSSLLQGRQETQYF
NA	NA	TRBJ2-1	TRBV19	TGTGCCAGTAGTAGGGAGTCCACCTCCTACAATGAGCAGTTCTTC	CASSRESTSYNEQFF
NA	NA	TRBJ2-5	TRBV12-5	TGTGCTAGTGGTTTAGGGGATCGGCAAACACAAGAGACCCAGTACTTC	CASGLGDRQTQETQYF
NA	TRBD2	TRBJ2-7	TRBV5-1	TGCGCCAGCAGCTTGGAAGGCCCGGGACTAGCGGGAGGGCCTGTGTTGGGCGAGCAGTACTTC	CASSLEGPGLAGGPVLGEQYF
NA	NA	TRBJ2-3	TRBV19	TGTGCCAGTAGTATACTAGCCGCAGATACGCAGTATTTT	CASSILAADTQYF
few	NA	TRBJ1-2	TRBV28	TGTGCCAGCAGCTCGACAGTATCAATATCTTACTATGGCTACACCTTC	CASSSTVSISYYGYTF
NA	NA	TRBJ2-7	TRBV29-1	TGCAGCGTTGAAGATCCGGGAGTAAGCTACGAGCAGTACTTC	CSVEDPGVSYEQYF
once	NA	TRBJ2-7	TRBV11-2	TGTGCCAGCAGCTTAGGTAGCGGAGCCTACGAGCAGTACTTC	CASSLGSGAYEQYF
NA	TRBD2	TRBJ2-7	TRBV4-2	TGTGCCAGCAGCCAAGAGACTAGCGGGAGCACCTACGAGCAGTACTTC	CASSQETSGSTYEQYF
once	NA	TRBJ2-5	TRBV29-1	TGCAGCGTCCCTGGGGGGACCGAGACCCAGTACTTC	CSVPGGTETQYF
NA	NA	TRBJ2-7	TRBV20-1	TGCAGTGCTAGTTCAGGGTCCGAGCAGTACTTC	CSASSGSEQYF
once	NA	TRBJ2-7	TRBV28	TGTGCCAGCAGGGAGCGGTACGAGCAGTACTTC	CASRERYEQYF
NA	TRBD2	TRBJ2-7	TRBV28	TGTGCCAGCAGCAGCCCTAGCGGGAGGGCCGACGAGCAGTACTTC	CASSSPSGRADEQYF
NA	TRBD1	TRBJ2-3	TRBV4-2	TGTGCCAGCAGCCAGACGACAGGGGACACAGATACGCAGTATTTT	CASSQTTGDTDTQYF
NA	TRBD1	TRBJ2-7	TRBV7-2	TGTGCCAGCAGCTTAGGGAGAGCTACCCGGACAGGTTCCTTCTACGAGCAGTACTTC	CASSLGRATRTGSFYEQYF
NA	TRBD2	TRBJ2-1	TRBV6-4	TGTGCCAGCAGCACCCAGGCTAGCGGGAGTGGAACGGATGAGCAGTTCTTC	CASSTQASGSGTDEQFF
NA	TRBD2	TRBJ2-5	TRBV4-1	TGCGCCAGCAGCCAAGATGGGCAGGGAGGGATCGGGACCCAGTACTTC	CASSQDGQGGIGTQYF
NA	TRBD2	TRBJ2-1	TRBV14	TGTGCCAGCAGCCAGGGACTAGCGGGATTTAACAATGAGCAGTTCTTC	CASSQGLAGFNNEQFF
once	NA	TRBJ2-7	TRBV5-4	TGTGCCAGCAGCAACAGCCGGGAAGCGTACGAGCAGTACTTC	CASSNSREAYEQYF
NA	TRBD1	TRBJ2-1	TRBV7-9	TGTGCCAGCAGCCCAGGGGGCCCCTACAATGAGCAGTTCTTC	CASSPGGPYNEQFF
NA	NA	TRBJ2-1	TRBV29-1	TGCAGCGTTGCGTTGGGCGGGAAGGGGAATGAGCAGTTCTTC	CSVALGGKGNEQFF
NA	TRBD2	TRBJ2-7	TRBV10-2	TGCGCCAGCTCCAAAAGCGGGAGTGTCGAGCAGTACTTC	CASSKSGSVEQYF
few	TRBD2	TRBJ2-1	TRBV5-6	TGTGCCAGCAGCTTGGGGCTAGCGGGAGGTGCTGAGCAGTTCTTC	CASSLGLAGGAEQFF
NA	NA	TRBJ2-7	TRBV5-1	TGCGCCAGCAGCTTGGTTACAGGTAGCTCCTACGAGCAGTACTTC	CASSLVTGSSYEQYF
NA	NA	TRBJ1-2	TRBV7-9	TGTGCCAGCAGCCGAGACGGAGGCTACACCTTC	CASSRDGGYTF
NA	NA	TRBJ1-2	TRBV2	TGTGCCAGCAGTGAGTCCTGGGTCCTTAATGGCTACACCTTC	CASSESWVLNGYTF
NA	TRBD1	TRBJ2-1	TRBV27	TGTGCCAGCAGCCCCGGACAGGGAGCGGTTAATGAGCAGTTCTTC	CASSPGQGAVNEQFF
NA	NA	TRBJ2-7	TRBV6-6	TGTGCCAGCAGTTACTCGTTCTACGAGCAGTACTTC	CASSYSFYEQYF
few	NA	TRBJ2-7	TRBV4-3	TGCGCCAGCAGCCAAGTTCAAGTCGCCTACGAGCAGTACTTC	CASSQVQVAYEQYF
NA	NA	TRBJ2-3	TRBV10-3	TGTGCCATGGCTTCATCCCCTCAAGATACGCAGTATTTT	CAMASSPQDTQYF
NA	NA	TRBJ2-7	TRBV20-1	TGCAGTGCTAGGTCCATCAGTAAGCAGTACTTC	CSARSISKQYF
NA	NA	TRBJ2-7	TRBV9	TGTGCCAGCAGCGTAGGGGGGTCTTCCTACGAGCAGTACTTC	CASSVGGSSYEQYF
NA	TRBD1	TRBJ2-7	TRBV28	TGTGCCAGCAGCCCGACCGGGACAGGGGGTATAGAGCAGTACTTC	CASSPTGTGGIEQYF
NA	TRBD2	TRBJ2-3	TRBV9	TGTGCCAGCAGCATGAGGACTAGCGGGAGCGCAGATACGCAGTATTTT	CASSMRTSGSADTQYF